This is a list of T cell receptor beta chains from one sample in a study of cytomegalovirus exposure and HLA in healthy donors. Libraries were prepared by immunoSEQ multiplex PCR; TCRdb keeps only in-frame clonotypes and omits some of them. Of some 130,000 clones listed, approximately 80% are singletons. The material sequenced was PBMCs. Every receptor here comes from a young man in good health and CMV-seronegative. Each CDR3 is given with its conserved first and last residue. Fields, in order: J gene, D gene, clone size, V gene, CDR3 protein, CDR3 DNA. The D gene is left open where the match is weak. Only part of the rows carry a size: once, few, many, or a class if the clone is expanded.

J: TRBJ2-6
D: NA
size: few
V: TRBV2
CDR3: CASTLDDYESSGANVLTF
DNA: TGTGCCAGCACACTCGATGACTACGAGAGCTCTGGGGCCAACGTCCTGACTTTC

J: TRBJ2-6
D: NA
size: NA
V: TRBV9
CDR3: CASSVVASGANVLTF
DNA: TGTGCCAGCAGCGTAGTTGCGTCTGGGGCCAACGTCCTGACTTTC

J: TRBJ2-1
D: NA
size: NA
V: TRBV23-1
CDR3: CASLRSEQFF
DNA: TGCGCCAGCCTAAGGAGTGAGCAGTTCTTC

J: TRBJ2-7
D: TRBD2
size: NA
V: TRBV6-1
CDR3: CASSGLAGTYEQYF
DNA: TGTGCCAGCAGCGGACTAGCGGGCACCTACGAGCAGTACTTC

J: TRBJ2-1
D: TRBD2
size: NA
V: TRBV28
CDR3: CASSLGGNEQFF
DNA: TGTGCCAGCAGTTTGGGAGGGAATGAGCAGTTCTTC

J: TRBJ1-4
D: NA
size: NA
V: TRBV30
CDR3: CAWSVSRLAGEKLFF
DNA: TGTGCCTGGAGTGTCTCTCGACTGGCTGGCGAAAAACTGTTTTTT

J: TRBJ2-3
D: TRBD2
size: NA
V: TRBV19
CDR3: CATHGLAGAVADTQYF
DNA: TGTGCCACCCACGGACTAGCGGGAGCTGTGGCAGATACGCAGTATTTT

J: TRBJ2-3
D: TRBD2
size: NA
V: TRBV11-2
CDR3: CASNGAGGTDTQYF
DNA: TGTGCCAGCAATGGGGCGGGGGGCACAGATACGCAGTATTTT

J: TRBJ1-1
D: NA
size: once
V: TRBV18
CDR3: CASSSGDLNTEAFF
DNA: TGTGCCAGCTCGTCCGGGGACTTGAATACTGAAGCTTTCTTT

J: TRBJ2-1
D: NA
size: NA
V: TRBV27
CDR3: CASSLSNGGHYNEQFF
DNA: TGTGCCAGCAGTTTATCAAACGGCGGACACTACAATGAGCAGTTCTTC

J: TRBJ2-1
D: TRBD1
size: NA
V: TRBV6-5
CDR3: CASLDRTNEQFF
DNA: TGTGCCAGTTTGGACAGGACGAATGAGCAGTTCTTC

J: TRBJ2-1
D: NA
size: NA
V: TRBV18
CDR3: CASSREVPDYNEQFF
DNA: TGTGCCAGCTCACGGGAGGTCCCTGATTACAATGAGCAGTTCTTC

J: TRBJ2-2
D: TRBD2
size: NA
V: TRBV5-1
CDR3: CASSLPGGTGELFF
DNA: TGCGCCAGCAGCCTTCCCGGGGGGACCGGGGAGCTGTTTTTT

J: TRBJ2-3
D: TRBD1
size: NA
V: TRBV5-1
CDR3: CASSPWTGMVTDTQYF
DNA: TGCGCCAGCAGTCCTTGGACAGGGATGGTGACAGATACGCAGTATTTT

J: TRBJ2-3
D: TRBD1
size: NA
V: TRBV10-1
CDR3: CASSEFPGQVTDTQYF
DNA: TGCGCCAGCAGTGAGTTCCCAGGACAGGTCACAGATACGCAGTATTTT

J: TRBJ2-1
D: TRBD2
size: NA
V: TRBV27
CDR3: CASSPVLAGAGEQFF
DNA: TGTGCCAGCAGCCCGGTACTAGCGGGAGCCGGTGAGCAGTTCTTC

J: TRBJ1-4
D: NA
size: few
V: TRBV6-1
CDR3: CASSDLPTNEKLFF
DNA: TGTGCCAGCAGTGATTTGCCCACAAATGAAAAACTGTTTTTT

J: TRBJ2-7
D: NA
size: NA
V: TRBV7-9
CDR3: CASSLAGSLHEQYF
DNA: TGTGCCAGCAGCTTAGCGGGGAGTCTCCACGAGCAGTACTTC

J: TRBJ2-7
D: NA
size: NA
V: TRBV5-1
CDR3: CASSLTGYSSSYEQYF
DNA: TGCGCCAGCAGCTTGACAGGCTACTCTAGCTCCTACGAGCAGTACTTC

J: TRBJ2-1
D: TRBD2
size: NA
V: TRBV30
CDR3: CAWRGLAGEEFF
DNA: TGTGCCTGGAGAGGACTAGCGGGAGAGGAGTTCTTC

J: TRBJ2-1
D: TRBD1
size: NA
V: TRBV6-6
CDR3: CASRDRGSSYNEQFF
DNA: TGTGCCAGCAGAGACAGGGGGAGCTCCTACAATGAGCAGTTCTTC

J: TRBJ1-4
D: TRBD1
size: NA
V: TRBV30
CDR3: CAWSGGSDRVNEKLFF
DNA: TGTGCCTGGAGTGGGGGGTCTGACAGGGTGAATGAAAAACTGTTTTTT

J: TRBJ1-2
D: TRBD1
size: few
V: TRBV7-9
CDR3: CASSLTGQEHYGYTF
DNA: TGTGCCAGCAGCTTGACGGGACAGGAGCACTATGGCTACACCTTC

J: TRBJ2-3
D: TRBD2
size: NA
V: TRBV12-5
CDR3: CASGWGGSVDTQYF
DNA: TGTGCTAGTGGGTGGGGCGGGAGTGTAGATACGCAGTATTTT

J: TRBJ1-1
D: TRBD1
size: NA
V: TRBV6-5
CDR3: CASRLKGQGFTEAFF
DNA: TGTGCCAGCAGATTAAAGGGACAGGGGTTCACTGAAGCTTTCTTT

J: TRBJ2-3
D: TRBD2
size: NA
V: TRBV6-1
CDR3: CARAPSGWGTDTQYF
DNA: TGTGCCAGGGCCCCTAGCGGGTGGGGGACAGATACGCAGTATTTT

J: TRBJ2-5
D: TRBD1
size: NA
V: TRBV28
CDR3: CASTPDRVEETQYF
DNA: TGTGCCAGCACCCCGGACAGGGTGGAAGAGACCCAGTACTTC

J: TRBJ2-2
D: TRBD1
size: NA
V: TRBV6-5
CDR3: CASSYFRTGRTGELFF
DNA: TGTGCCAGCAGTTACTTTCGGACAGGGCGTACCGGGGAGCTGTTTTTT

J: TRBJ2-5
D: TRBD2
size: NA
V: TRBV27
CDR3: CASSLSGAGGQETQYF
DNA: TGTGCCAGCAGTTTATCAGGAGCGGGAGGGCAAGAGACCCAGTACTTC

J: TRBJ1-1
D: TRBD1
size: NA
V: TRBV2
CDR3: CASLTDRDGEAFF
DNA: TGTGCCAGCCTAACCGACAGGGACGGAGAAGCTTTCTTT

J: TRBJ2-1
D: TRBD2
size: NA
V: TRBV5-1
CDR3: CASSAGLAVSYNEQFF
DNA: TGCGCCAGCAGCGCGGGACTAGCGGTCTCCTACAATGAGCAGTTCTTC

J: TRBJ2-2
D: TRBD2
size: NA
V: TRBV2
CDR3: CASRLAGEAGELFF
DNA: TGTGCCAGTCGACTAGCGGGAGAGGCCGGGGAGCTGTTTTTT

J: TRBJ2-5
D: TRBD1
size: NA
V: TRBV13
CDR3: CASSLERGRGTQYF
DNA: TGTGCCAGCAGCTTAGAAAGGGGGCGAGGGACCCAGTACTTC

J: TRBJ1-1
D: NA
size: NA
V: TRBV5-1
CDR3: CASSQGSNTEAFF
DNA: TGCGCCAGCAGCCAGGGATCAAACACTGAAGCTTTCTTT

J: TRBJ2-1
D: NA
size: NA
V: TRBV12-1
CDR3: CASSFTGTPRYNEQFF
DNA: TGTGCCAGCAGCTTTACCGGGACTCCTAGGTACAATGAGCAGTTCTTC

J: TRBJ2-7
D: NA
size: NA
V: TRBV2
CDR3: CASTGGGEQYF
DNA: TGTGCCAGCACCGGTGGAGGCGAGCAGTACTTC

J: TRBJ2-7
D: NA
size: NA
V: TRBV4-1
CDR3: CASSQVDSNYEQYF
DNA: TGCGCCAGCAGCCAAGTCGACTCCAACTACGAGCAGTACTTC

J: TRBJ2-1
D: TRBD1
size: NA
V: TRBV10-3
CDR3: CAISEGQAEWQFF
DNA: TGTGCCATCAGTGAGGGACAGGCCGAGTGGCAGTTCTTC

J: TRBJ1-3
D: NA
size: once
V: TRBV2
CDR3: CASDGFRGVGNTIYF
DNA: TGTGCCAGTGATGGGTTCAGGGGAGTTGGAAACACCATATATTTT

J: TRBJ2-3
D: TRBD1
size: once
V: TRBV30
CDR3: CACDRGLSTDTQYF
DNA: TGTGCCTGCGACAGGGGACTTAGCACAGATACGCAGTATTTT

J: TRBJ1-2
D: NA
size: NA
V: TRBV29-1
CDR3: CSVERISGGYTF
DNA: TGCAGCGTTGAAAGGATAAGCGGAGGCTACACCTTC

J: TRBJ2-5
D: NA
size: NA
V: TRBV25-1
CDR3: CASSVPTSAGETQYF
DNA: TGTGCCAGCAGTGTCCCGACTAGTGCGGGAGAGACCCAGTACTTC

J: TRBJ2-1
D: TRBD2
size: once
V: TRBV7-3
CDR3: CASSSSGPYNEQFF
DNA: TGTGCCAGCAGCTCTAGCGGCCCTTACAATGAGCAGTTCTTC

J: TRBJ2-7
D: TRBD2
size: NA
V: TRBV11-2
CDR3: CASSSQGLAGRKEQYF
DNA: TGTGCCAGCAGCTCCCAGGGACTAGCGGGGAGGAAGGAGCAGTACTTC

J: TRBJ2-7
D: NA
size: NA
V: TRBV6-5
CDR3: CASSYLGAPYEQYF
DNA: TGTGCCAGCAGTTACTTGGGAGCCCCCTACGAGCAGTACTTC

J: TRBJ2-7
D: NA
size: few
V: TRBV4-2
CDR3: CASSQDATSMTYEQYF
DNA: TGTGCCAGCAGCCAAGACGCGACTAGTATGACTTACGAGCAGTACTTC

J: TRBJ2-7
D: TRBD2
size: NA
V: TRBV6-1
CDR3: CASSEATSGRHEQYF
DNA: TGTGCCAGCAGTGAAGCAACTAGCGGGAGGCACGAGCAGTACTTC